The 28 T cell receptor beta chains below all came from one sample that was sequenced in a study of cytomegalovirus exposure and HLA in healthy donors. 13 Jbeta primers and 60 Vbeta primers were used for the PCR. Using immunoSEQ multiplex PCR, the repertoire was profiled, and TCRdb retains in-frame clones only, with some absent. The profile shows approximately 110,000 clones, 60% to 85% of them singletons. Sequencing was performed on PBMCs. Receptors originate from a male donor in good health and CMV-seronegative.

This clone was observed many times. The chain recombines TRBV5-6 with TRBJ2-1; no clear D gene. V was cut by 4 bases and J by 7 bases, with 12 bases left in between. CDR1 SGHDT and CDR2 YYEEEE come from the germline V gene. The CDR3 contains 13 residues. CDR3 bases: TGTGCCAGCAGCGTCCTGGCGGTTAATGAGCAGTTCTTC. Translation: CASSVLAVNEQFF.

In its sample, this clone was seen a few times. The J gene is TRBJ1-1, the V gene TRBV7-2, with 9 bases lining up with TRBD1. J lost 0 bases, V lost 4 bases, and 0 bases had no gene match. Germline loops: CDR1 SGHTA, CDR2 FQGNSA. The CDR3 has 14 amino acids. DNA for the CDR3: TGTGCCAGCAGCTGGGACAGGGTGAACACTGAAGCTTTCTTT. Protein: CASSWDRVNTEAFF. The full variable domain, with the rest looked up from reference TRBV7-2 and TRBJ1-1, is GAGVSQSPSNKVTEKGKDVELRCDPISGHTALYWYRQSLGQGLEFLIYFQGNSAPDKSGLPSDRFSAERTGGSVSTLTIQRTQQEDSAVYLCASSWDRVNTEAFFGQGTRLTVV.

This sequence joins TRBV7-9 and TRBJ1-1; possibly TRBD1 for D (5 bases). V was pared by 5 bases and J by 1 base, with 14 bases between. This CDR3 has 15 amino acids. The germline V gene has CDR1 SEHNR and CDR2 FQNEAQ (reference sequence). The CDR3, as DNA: TGTGCCAGCAGCCGACCCGGGGGGGAGAACACTGAAGCTTTCTTT. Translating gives CASSRPGGENTEAFF.

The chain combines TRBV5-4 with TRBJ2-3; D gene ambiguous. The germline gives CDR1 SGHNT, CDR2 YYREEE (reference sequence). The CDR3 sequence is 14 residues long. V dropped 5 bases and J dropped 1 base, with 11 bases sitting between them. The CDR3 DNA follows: TGTGCCAGCAGGCCCCCCGAGGGCACAGATACGCAGTATTTT. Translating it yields CASRPPEGTDTQYF.

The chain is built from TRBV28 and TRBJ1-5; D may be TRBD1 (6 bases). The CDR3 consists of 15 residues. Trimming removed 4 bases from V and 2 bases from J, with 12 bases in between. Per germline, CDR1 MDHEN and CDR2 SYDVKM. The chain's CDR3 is CASSSLQGGNQPQHF. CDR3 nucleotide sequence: TGTGCCAGCAGTTCTCTACAGGGAGGCAATCAGCCCCAGCATTTT. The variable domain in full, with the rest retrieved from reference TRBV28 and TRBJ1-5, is DVKVTQSSRYLVKRTGEKVFLECVQDMDHENMFWYRQDPGLGLRLIYFSYDVKMKEKGDIPEGYSVSREKKERFSLILESASTNQTSMYLCASSSLQGGNQPQHFGDGTRLSIL.

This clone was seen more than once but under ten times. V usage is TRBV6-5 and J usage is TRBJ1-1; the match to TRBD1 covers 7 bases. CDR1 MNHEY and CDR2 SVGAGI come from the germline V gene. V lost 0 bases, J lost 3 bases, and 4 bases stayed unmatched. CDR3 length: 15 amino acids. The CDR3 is CASSYSTGPYTEAFF. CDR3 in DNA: TGTGCCAGCAGTTACTCGACAGGGCCGTACACTGAAGCTTTCTTT.

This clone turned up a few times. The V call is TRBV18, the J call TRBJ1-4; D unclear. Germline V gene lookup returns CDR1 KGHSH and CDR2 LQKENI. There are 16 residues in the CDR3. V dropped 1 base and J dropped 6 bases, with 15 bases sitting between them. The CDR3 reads CASSPQESGLDEKLFF. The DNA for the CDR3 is TGTGCCAGCTCACCACAGGAGTCCGGACTTGATGAAAAACTGTTTTTT.

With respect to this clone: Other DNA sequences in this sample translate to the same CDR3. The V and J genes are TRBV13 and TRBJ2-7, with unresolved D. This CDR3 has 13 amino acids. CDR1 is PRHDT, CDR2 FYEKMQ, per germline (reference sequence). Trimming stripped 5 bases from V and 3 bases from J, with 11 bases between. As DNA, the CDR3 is TGTGCCAGCAGCCCCCTAGTGAACTACGAGCAGTACTTC. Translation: CASSPLVNYEQYF.

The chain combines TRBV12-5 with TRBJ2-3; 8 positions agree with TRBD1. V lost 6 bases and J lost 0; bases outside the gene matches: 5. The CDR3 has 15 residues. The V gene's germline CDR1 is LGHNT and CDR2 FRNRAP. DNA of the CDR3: TGTGCTAGTGGCCTCACAGGGGGGAGCACAGATACGCAGTATTTT. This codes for CASGLTGGSTDTQYF. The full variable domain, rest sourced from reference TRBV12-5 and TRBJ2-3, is DARVTQTPRHKVTEMGQEVTMRCQPILGHNTVFWYRQTMMQGLELLAYFRNRAPLDDSGMPKDRFSAEMPDATLATLKIQPSEPRDSAVYFCASGLTGGSTDTQYFGPGTRLTVL.

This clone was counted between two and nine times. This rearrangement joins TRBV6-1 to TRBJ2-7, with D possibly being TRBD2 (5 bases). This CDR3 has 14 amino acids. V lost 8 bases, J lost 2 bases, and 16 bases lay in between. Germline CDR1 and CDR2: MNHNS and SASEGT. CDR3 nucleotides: TGTGCCAGCTTAAGACTGATTAGCGCCTACGAGCAGTACTTC. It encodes CASLRLISAYEQYF.

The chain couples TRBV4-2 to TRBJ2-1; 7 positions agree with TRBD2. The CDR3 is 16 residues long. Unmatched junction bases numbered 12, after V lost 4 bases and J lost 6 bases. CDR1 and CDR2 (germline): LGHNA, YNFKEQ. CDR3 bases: TGTGCCAGCAGCCCCCCGGGCGGGAGAGGTAGCAATGAGCAGTTCTTC. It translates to CASSPPGGRGSNEQFF.

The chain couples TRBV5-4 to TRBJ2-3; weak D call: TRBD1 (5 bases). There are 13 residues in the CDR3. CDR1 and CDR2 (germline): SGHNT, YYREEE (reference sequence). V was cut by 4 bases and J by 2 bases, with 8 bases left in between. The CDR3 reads CASSGADTDTQYF. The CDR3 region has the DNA TGTGCCAGCAGCGGGGCGGACACAGATACGCAGTATTTT.

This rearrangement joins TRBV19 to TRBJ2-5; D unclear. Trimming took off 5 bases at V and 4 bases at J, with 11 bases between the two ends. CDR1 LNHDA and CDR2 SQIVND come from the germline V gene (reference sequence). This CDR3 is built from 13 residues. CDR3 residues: CASSPAGAETQYF. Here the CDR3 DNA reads TGTGCCAGTAGTCCAGCAGGTGCAGAGACCCAGTACTTC. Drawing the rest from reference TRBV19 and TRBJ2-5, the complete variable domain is DGGITQSPKYLFRKEGQNVTLSCEQNLNHDAMYWYRQDPGQGLRLIYYSQIVNDFQKGDIAEGYSVSREKKESFPLTVTSAQKNPTAFYLCASSPAGAETQYFGPGTRLLVL.

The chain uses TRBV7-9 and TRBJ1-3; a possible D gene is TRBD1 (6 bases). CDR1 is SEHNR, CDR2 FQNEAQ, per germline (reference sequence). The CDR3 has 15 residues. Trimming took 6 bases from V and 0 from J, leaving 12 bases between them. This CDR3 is CASRPGASSGNTIYF. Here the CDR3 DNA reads TGTGCCAGCAGGCCAGGGGCAAGCTCTGGAAACACCATATATTTT.

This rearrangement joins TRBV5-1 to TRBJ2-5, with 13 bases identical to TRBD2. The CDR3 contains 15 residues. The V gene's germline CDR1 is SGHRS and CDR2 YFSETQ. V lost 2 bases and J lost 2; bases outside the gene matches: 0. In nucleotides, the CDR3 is TGCGCCAGCAGCTTACTAGCGGGGGGGCAAGAGACCCAGTACTTC. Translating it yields CASSLLAGGQETQYF.

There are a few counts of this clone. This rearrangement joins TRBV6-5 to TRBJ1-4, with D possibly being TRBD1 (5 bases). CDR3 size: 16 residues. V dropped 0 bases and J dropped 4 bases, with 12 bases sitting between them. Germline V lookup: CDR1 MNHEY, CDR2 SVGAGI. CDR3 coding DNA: TGTGCCAGCAGTTACTCGACAGTCCCACTTAATGAAAAACTGTTTTTT. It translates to CASSYSTVPLNEKLFF.

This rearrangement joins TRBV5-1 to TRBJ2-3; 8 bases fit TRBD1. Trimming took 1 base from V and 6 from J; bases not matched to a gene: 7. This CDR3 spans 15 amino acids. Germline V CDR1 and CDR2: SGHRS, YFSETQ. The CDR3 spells CASSLQGAVLDTQYF. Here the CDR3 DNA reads TGCGCCAGCAGCTTGCAGGGGGCGGTGTTGGATACGCAGTATTTT.

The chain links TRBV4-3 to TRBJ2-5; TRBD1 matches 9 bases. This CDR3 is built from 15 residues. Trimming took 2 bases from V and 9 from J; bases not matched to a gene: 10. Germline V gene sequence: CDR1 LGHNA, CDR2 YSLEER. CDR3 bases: TGCGCCAGCAGCCAAAGGGACAGGGACGACCGTCCCCAGTACTTC. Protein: CASSQRDRDDRPQYF.

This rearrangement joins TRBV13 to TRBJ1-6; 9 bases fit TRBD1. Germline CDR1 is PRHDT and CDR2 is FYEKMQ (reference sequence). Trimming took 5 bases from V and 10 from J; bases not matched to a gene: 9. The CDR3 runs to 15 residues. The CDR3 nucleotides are TGTGCCAGCAGCGCAAACAGGGGGCTGGGGTCACCCCTCCACTTT. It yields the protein CASSANRGLGSPLHF.

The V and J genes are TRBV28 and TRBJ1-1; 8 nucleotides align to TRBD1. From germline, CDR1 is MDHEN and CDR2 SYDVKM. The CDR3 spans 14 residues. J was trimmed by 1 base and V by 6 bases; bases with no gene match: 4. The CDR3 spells CASRDGQGNTEAFF. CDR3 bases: TGTGCCAGCAGGGACGGACAGGGGAACACTGAAGCTTTCTTT.

The CDR3 spells CASSVGLAASYNEQFF. The CDR3 bases are TGTGCCAGCAGCGTAGGACTAGCGGCTTCCTACAATGAGCAGTTCTTC. The chain has TRBV9 and TRBJ2-1, with 9 bases lining up with TRBD2. Looked up from germline, CDR1 is SGDLS and CDR2 is YYNGEE. The CDR3 has 16 residues. J was trimmed by 1 base and V by 0 bases; bases with no gene match: 2.

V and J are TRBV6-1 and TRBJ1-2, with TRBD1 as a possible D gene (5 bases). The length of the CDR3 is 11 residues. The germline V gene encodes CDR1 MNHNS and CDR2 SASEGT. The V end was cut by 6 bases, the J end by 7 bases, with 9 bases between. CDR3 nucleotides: TGTGCCAGCAGGATCGGGGGTGGCTACACCTTC. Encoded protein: CASRIGGGYTF.

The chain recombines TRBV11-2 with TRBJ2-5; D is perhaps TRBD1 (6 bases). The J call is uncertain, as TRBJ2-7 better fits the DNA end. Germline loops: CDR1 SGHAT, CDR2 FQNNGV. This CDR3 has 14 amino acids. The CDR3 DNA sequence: TGTGCCAGCAGTCGCGAAAGGGGGACGTACGAGCAGTACTTC. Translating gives CASSRERGTYEQYF.

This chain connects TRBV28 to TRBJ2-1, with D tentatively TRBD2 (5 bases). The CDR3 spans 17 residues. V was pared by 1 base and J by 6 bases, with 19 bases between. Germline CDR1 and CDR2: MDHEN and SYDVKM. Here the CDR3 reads CASSLSSGPSRSNEQFF. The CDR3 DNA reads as TGTGCCAGCAGTTTATCCTCCGGGCCTAGCAGGAGCAATGAGCAGTTCTTC.

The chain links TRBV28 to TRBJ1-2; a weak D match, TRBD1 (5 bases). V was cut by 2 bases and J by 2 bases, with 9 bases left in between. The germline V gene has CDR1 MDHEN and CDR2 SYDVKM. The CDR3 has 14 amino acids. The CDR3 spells CASSLGGNNYGYTF. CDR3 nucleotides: TGTGCCAGCAGTTTAGGGGGGAACAACTATGGCTACACCTTC.

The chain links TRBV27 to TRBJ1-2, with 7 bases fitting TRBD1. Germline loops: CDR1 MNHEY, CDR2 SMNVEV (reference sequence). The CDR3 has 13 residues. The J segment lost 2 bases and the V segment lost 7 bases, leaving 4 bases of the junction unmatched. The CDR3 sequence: CASKEGQNYGYTF. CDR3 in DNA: TGTGCCAGCAAAGAGGGACAGAACTATGGCTACACCTTC.

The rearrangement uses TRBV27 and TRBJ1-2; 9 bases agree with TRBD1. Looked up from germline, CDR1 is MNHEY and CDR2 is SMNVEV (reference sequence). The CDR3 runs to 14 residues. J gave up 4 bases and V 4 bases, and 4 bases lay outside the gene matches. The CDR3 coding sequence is TGTGCCAGCAGTTCTGGACAGGGGCGCTATGGCTACACCTTC. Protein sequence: CASSSGQGRYGYTF.

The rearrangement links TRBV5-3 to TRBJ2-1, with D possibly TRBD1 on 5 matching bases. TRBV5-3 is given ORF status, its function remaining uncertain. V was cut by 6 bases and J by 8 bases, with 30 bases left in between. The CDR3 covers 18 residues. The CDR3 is CARTLTIGIGQNFHEQFF. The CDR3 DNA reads TGTGCCAGAACTCTCACCATAGGTATAGGACAAAACTTCCATGAGCAGTTCTTC.